This paragraph reports one T cell receptor (beta chain). At least ten counts were recorded for this clonotype. There is no known antigen for this receptor. It has no much larger one-base neighbor in the sample; base qualities were not kept. This record comes from a study of T cells in Graves' hyperthyroidism and ophthalmopathy (dated by TCRdb to the late 2010s). A note on the overall study: Peripheral blood samples were taken at initial diagnosis, before any treatment was given. Prospective prediction of ophthalmopathy was tested in an independent validation cohort of fewer than 20 hyperthyroidism patients and 15 to 17 patients who later progressed to ophthalmopathy. After blood sampling, hyperthyroidism patients were treated with methimazole at a starting dose of 30 mg daily, and ophthalmopathy patients were treated with high-dose intravenous methylprednisolone. The paper reports TCR Vbeta CDR3 sequencing of roughly 140 peripheral blood samples: some 41 ophthalmopathy, around 80 hyperthyroidism and approximately 17 progressor patients. In addition, the study compared T-cell repertoires in thyroid tissue and in blood from roughly six Graves' hyperthyroidism patients. The roughly 94 discovery patients were randomly divided into training and test sets at a 7:3 ratio. A discovery cohort of about a hundred patients, roughly 40 with Graves' ophthalmopathy and roughly 59 with stable Graves' hyperthyroidism, was used to find distinguishing TCR V-J signatures.

TCR beta CDR3 regions were amplified from RNA transcripts. The TCR CDR3 was subjected to a first round of RT-PCR using the HTBI primer set and the Qiagen OneStep RT-PCR kit. Libraries were constructed in a second round of multiplex PCR, after which size selection and purification were carried out. Sequencing of the libraries was done on an Illumina HiSeq2000 using paired-end 100 bp reads. As for the authors' bioinformatics: SOAPnuke was used to process the raw data, removing reads that contained adapters or uncalled bases, had a mean Phred below 15, or lacked an exact match to the constant primer or identifier. High-quality paired reads were merged with COPE v1.2.5, and unique nucleotide sequences were defined as clonotypes. MiTCR v1.1 was used to align clonotypes to the IMGT TRBV, TRBD and TRBJ reference segments. Analysis was restricted to V-J combinations with a frequency above 0.0001, which covered roughly 99% of repertoires. A TCS score was defined as the ratio of F50 (clonal expansion) to E x V (chaos), with BLOSUM62-based TCRdist applied between CDR3 peptides within each V-J. Welch's t-statistics and random forest reduced approximately 520 V-J features to 13, which were used in a naive Bayes classifier (R e1071). TCRdb itself trimmed the public reads at Q25 with fastp, ran MiXCR and retained productive beta chains. All rows with the same CDR3 protein become a single entry with the most common DNA and genes. The V and J calls shown here were made by TCRdb, not taken from the authors' results. The sample profile shows fewer than 550,000 distinct CDR3 sequences; around 22% of them were found once. The ten top clones hold about 10% of the sample.

From a lookup of the germline V gene (reference sequence), CDR1 and CDR2 are LNHDA and SQIVND. The CDR3 has 13 amino acids, counting the end cysteine and phenylalanine. The read is trimmed to its CDR3 DNA, 39 bases read in frame from base 1. The V end gives up 11 bases and the J end 2 bases, leaving 8 bases in the junction not matched to a gene. Ophthalmopathy patients had moderately to severely active disease, Clinical Activity Score of at least 3, NOSPECS grade of at least 4, and duration under 3 months. The study excluded patients with uncontrolled infections, other autoimmune diseases, pregnancy or lactation. Clinical symptoms, serum thyroxine and TRAb, thyroid ultrasound, and orbital computed tomography formed the basis for the diagnoses. Ficoll-Paque density gradient centrifugation was used to isolate PBMCs from approximately 10 ml of fresh peripheral blood. Trizol reagent was used to extract total RNA, and RNA quality was then checked on an Agilent 2100 Bioanalyzer.

Overall study outcomes, separate from this receptor: Ophthalmopathy was separated from stable hyperthyroidism by a 13 V-J signature model, with 85% to 90% sensitivity and roughly 81% specificity obtained in cross-validation and 80%/75% obtained in testing. Most expanded thyroid clonotypes (frequency above 0.001) were also detected in blood, a finding suggesting that blood repertoires may reflect thyroid immune responses. No statistical method was used to fix the sample size in advance, and group allocation was not hidden from the investigators. During validation, the model predicted progression to ophthalmopathy a median of around 7 months ahead of onset, with around 71% sensitivity and 72.22% specificity.

The material sequenced was blood. This sequence uses TRBV19 and TRBJ1-2, with TRBD1 matching 7 junction bases. The sequence derives from a young woman with Graves' ophthalmopathy. The bases are TGTGCCGTATTCCCAGGGGGGAACTATGGCTACACCTTC. Its amino acids are CAVFPGGNYGYTF.